These 31 T cell receptor beta chains originate from one sample sequenced in a study of beta chain features in type 1 diabetes. Study results and caveats: For Type 1 diabetes patients, all four CD4+ subsets carried TCRB CDR3s that were moderately but significantly shorter.

All of the isolated RNA was reverse transcribed, so expressed TCRB transcripts were sequenced. Only in-frame clones appear in the TCRdb table, and some are missing; sequencing was by immunoSEQ multiplex PCR. The table lists hundreds of thousands of clones, roughly 13% of them singletons. The antigens these receptors bind are not known. Sequencing input: naive CD4+ T cells from blood. These receptors came from a man aged 18 to 29 with type 1 diabetes.

This rearrangement joins TRBV5-1 to TRBJ2-2, with a possible D match to TRBD2 (5 bases). Germline-derived CDR1 and CDR2 are SGHRS and YFSETQ. The length of the CDR3 is 17 residues. V was clipped by 1 base and J by 6 bases, with 19 bases between them. This chain's CDR3 is CASSLSYYGGLSGELFF. Here the CDR3 DNA reads TGCGCCAGCAGCTTGAGCTATTACGGCGGGTTGTCCGGGGAGCTGTTTTTT. The full variable domain, rest sourced from reference TRBV5-1 and TRBJ2-2, is KAGVTQTPRYLIKTRGQQVTLSCSPISGHRSVSWYQQTPGQGLQFLFEYFSETQRNKGNFPGRFSGRQFSNSRSEMNVSTLELGDSALYLCASSLSYYGGLSGELFFGEGSRLTVL.

The rearrangement uses TRBV7-9 and TRBJ2-7; TRBD1 or TRBD2 may be the D gene (6 bases each). Germline CDR1 SEHNR, CDR2 FQNEAQ (reference sequence). The CDR3 runs 15 residues. The V end was cut by 5 bases, the J end by 2 bases, with 16 bases between. This CDR3 is CASSQKGGGAYEQYF. As DNA, the CDR3 is TGTGCCAGCAGCCAGAAAGGGGGAGGAGCCTACGAGCAGTACTTC.

This clone appeared a few times. This chain uses TRBV9 with TRBJ1-1, with D perhaps matching TRBD1 (6 bases). CDR1 is SGDLS, CDR2 YYNGEE, per germline. The CDR3 sequence is 14 residues long. The V gene lost 4 bases and the J gene lost 5 bases, with 15 bases spanning the gap. The CDR3 bases are TGTGCCAGCAGCCCCAGTACAGGGTCAACTGAAGCTTTCTTT. Protein sequence: CASSPSTGSTEAFF.

The chain links TRBV27 to TRBJ1-6; the D is unclear. Germline V lookup: CDR1 MNHEY, CDR2 SMNVEV (reference sequence). This CDR3 is 15 amino acids long. Trimming cost V 0 bases and J 7 bases, with 10 bases left between them. The chain's CDR3 is CASSLSRELNSPLHF. CDR3 nucleotides: TGTGCCAGCAGTTTATCAAGGGAATTGAATTCACCCCTCCACTTT.

This clone turned up a few times. V and J are TRBV10-1 and TRBJ1-2; 11 positions agree with TRBD1. Looked up from germline, CDR1 is WNHNN and CDR2 is SYGVQD (reference sequence). This CDR3 is built from 15 residues. Germline trimming cut 0 bases from V and 7 bases from J; bases unmatched to any gene: 4. CDR3 sequence (DNA): TGCGCCAGCAGTGAGTCGGGACAGGGGGGACGTGGCTACACCTTC. Translation: CASSESGQGGRGYTF.

The chain recombines TRBV7-2 with TRBJ1-5; D uncertain. The germline CDR1 and CDR2 sequences are SGHTA and FQGNSA. This CDR3 is built from 14 residues. Trimming stripped 1 base from V and 0 bases from J, with 4 bases between. CDR3 protein: CASSLVHSNQPQHF. CDR3 in DNA: TGTGCCAGCAGCTTAGTCCATAGCAATCAGCCCCAGCATTTT.

Here the CDR3 reads CASTGIRNDNEQFF. CDR3 DNA: TGTGCCAGCACGGGGATCCGAAATGACAATGAGCAGTTCTTC. V usage is TRBV25-1 and J usage is TRBJ2-1; weak D call: TRBD2 (5 bases). CDR3 length: 14 residues. V was shortened by 7 bases and J by 5 bases, with 15 bases between the two germline ends. Germline V gives CDR1 MGHDK, CDR2 SYGVNS.

The chain has TRBV28 and TRBJ2-5, with D possibly called TRBD1 or TRBD2 (5 bases each). The CDR3 has 15 residues. V lost 9 bases, J lost 1 base, and 18 bases lay in between. Germline V lookup: CDR1 MDHEN, CDR2 SYDVKM. The CDR3 nucleotides are TGTGCCAGTTCGACCCCTCGGGGCAGCCAAGAGACCCAGTACTTC. Its protein product is CASSTPRGSQETQYF.

This clone came up a few times. This chain links TRBV29-1 with TRBJ1-2; 8 nucleotides agree with TRBD1. Germline CDR1 reads SQVTM; CDR2 reads ANQGSEA. After removal of 4 bases from V and 8 bases from J, the junction contained 9 bases not matched to a gene. CDR3 length: 13 amino acids. CDR3 loop: CSVGGQGAPGYTF. DNA of the CDR3: TGCAGCGTTGGGGGCCAGGGGGCGCCCGGCTACACCTTC.

CDR3 bases: TGTGCCAGCAGTGAGACCAACAGTAACTATGGCTACACCTTC. Its protein is CASSETNSNYGYTF. The rearrangement uses TRBV6-5 and TRBJ1-2; D is ambiguous. The V end was cut by 5 bases, the J end by 1 base, with 11 bases between. This CDR3 contains 14 residues. Germline V gene sequence: CDR1 MNHEY, CDR2 SVGAGI.

This clone has more than one count but fewer than ten. The chain combines TRBV5-1 with TRBJ1-5; D gene uncertain. Trimming pared 0 bases from V and 6 bases from J, leaving 10 bases between. The CDR3 is made up of 14 amino acids. The germline gives CDR1 SGHRS, CDR2 YFSETQ. CDR3 region: CASSLVPGGQPQHF. CDR3 DNA: TGCGCCAGCAGCTTGGTTCCGGGAGGTCAGCCCCAGCATTTT.

Of note for this clone: The same CDR3 is also encoded by other DNA sequences in this sample. The gene calls are TRBV12-5 and TRBJ2-3; D call uncertain. Germline assignment: CDR1 LGHNT and CDR2 FRNRAP. The germline V and J ends were trimmed by 6 bases and 6 bases, with 7 bases remaining between them. This CDR3 contains 11 residues. The CDR3 DNA is TGTGCTAGTGGCTGGGCGGATACGCAGTATTTT. Translating gives CASGWADTQYF.

The table lists this clone with a few counts. The DNA of the CDR3 is TGTGCCACCAGCGAGGTCGGGGGGATCTCCTACGAGCAGTACTTC. Protein product: CATSEVGGISYEQYF. The rearrangement joins TRBV15 to TRBJ2-7, with TRBD2 identical over 7 bases. The CDR3 totals 15 residues. Germline V gene data show CDR1 as LNHNV and CDR2 as YYDKDF (reference sequence). V trimming: 5 bases; J trimming: 0 bases; junction bases outside the gene matches: 7.

The chain joins TRBV6-5 to TRBJ1-6; 7 bases are shared with TRBD1. Per the germline V gene, CDR1 is MNHEY and CDR2 is SVGAGI. The CDR3 totals 16 residues. V was clipped by 0 bases and J by 7 bases; unmatched bases: 6. In DNA form, the CDR3 reads TGTGCCAGCAGTTACTCGAGGGGACAGATGAATTCACCCCTCCACTTT. Translation gives CASSYSRGQMNSPLHF.

This clone appeared a few times. The same CDR3 can be traced to other DNA sequences in this sample. The gene calls are TRBV5-1 and TRBJ2-7, with no clear D. Germline V gene sequence: CDR1 SGHRS, CDR2 YFSETQ. The CDR3 runs to 11 residues. V lost 0 bases and J 4 bases, leaving 2 bases between the germline ends. The CDR3 here is CASSLGYEQYF. CDR3 in DNA: TGCGCCAGCAGCTTGGGGTACGAGCAGTACTTC.

The chain couples TRBV7-9 to TRBJ1-2; 11 nucleotides agree with TRBD1. V was pared by 5 bases and J by 8 bases, with 13 bases of the junction left unmatched. Germline-derived CDR1 and CDR2 are SEHNR and FQNEAQ (reference sequence). This CDR3 region has 16 residues. CDR3 residues: CASSPRTGQGVTGYTF. DNA of the CDR3: TGTGCCAGCAGCCCCCGGACGGGACAGGGGGTAACGGGCTACACCTTC.

V usage is TRBV19 and J usage is TRBJ2-3, with TRBD2 as a possible D gene (6 bases). The CDR3 is made up of 15 amino acids. V was shortened by 3 bases and J by 1 base, with 11 bases between the two germline ends. Germline V CDR1 and CDR2: LNHDA, SQIVND (reference sequence). The CDR3 DNA follows: TGTGCCAGTAGTATCCCGGGGGACCGCACAGATACGCAGTATTTT. It specifies CASSIPGDRTDTQYF.

For the CDR3, the DNA is TGTGCCAGCAGCCTGAGGGGGGACAGGGTGGAGACCCAGTACTTC. Its protein is CASSLRGDRVETQYF. The V and J genes are TRBV27 and TRBJ2-5; TRBD1 agrees at 9 bases. Germline CDR1 MNHEY, CDR2 SMNVEV (reference sequence). Trimming removed 6 bases from V and 5 bases from J; junction bases left unmatched: 10. This CDR3 comprises 15 residues.

V and J are TRBV5-1 and TRBJ1-5; a possible D gene is TRBD1 (6 bases). Trimming left V 0 bases short and J 7 bases short, with 8 bases between. Germline V CDR1 and CDR2: SGHRS, YFSETQ. The CDR3 spans 13 residues. The CDR3: CASSLDGGQPQHF. DNA for the CDR3: TGCGCCAGCAGCTTGGATGGGGGCCAGCCCCAGCATTTT.

This clone was counted a few times. The V and J genes are TRBV7-9 and TRBJ1-1; D is uncertain. Trimming removed 6 bases at V and 1 base at J, with 12 bases between. The CDR3 sequence is 14 residues long. Germline CDR1 is SEHNR and CDR2 is FQNEAQ (reference sequence). CDR3 residues: CASRLREANTEAFF. CDR3 coding DNA: TGTGCCAGCAGATTAAGGGAGGCGAACACTGAAGCTTTCTTT.

This clone showed up just a few times. V and J are TRBV6-4 and TRBJ1-5; 7 positions match TRBD1. The germline V gene has CDR1 MRHNA and CDR2 SNTAGT. This CDR3 is 17 amino acids long. The junction had 10 bases not matched to a gene; V was cut back by 5 bases and J by 0 bases. CDR3 loop: CASSPGTDPFSNQPQHF. CDR3 sequence (DNA): TGTGCCAGCAGTCCCGGGACAGACCCGTTTAGCAATCAGCCCCAGCATTTT.

This clone was counted only a few times. The V call is TRBV13, the J call TRBJ2-7; D is unclear. V was trimmed by 4 bases and J by 4 bases, leaving 8 bases between them. Germline CDR1 PRHDT, CDR2 FYEKMQ (reference sequence). This CDR3 region has 12 residues. The CDR3 loop is CASSSILYEQYF. Written as DNA, the CDR3 is TGTGCCAGCAGCTCCATTCTATACGAGCAGTACTTC.

The chain combines TRBV10-1 with TRBJ2-1; no clear D. This CDR3 has 13 residues. The germline V and J ends were trimmed by 6 bases and 10 bases, with 16 bases remaining between them. From germline, CDR1 is WNHNN and CDR2 SYGVQD (reference sequence). CDR3 coding DNA: TGCGCCAGCAGACCCGGACCCTTCGCGGAGCAGTTCTTC. It is translated as CASRPGPFAEQFF.

This clone was found a few times. The chain recombines TRBV5-4 with TRBJ2-2; D uncertain. This CDR3 comprises 13 residues. Germline V gene data show CDR1 as SGHNT and CDR2 as YYREEE (reference sequence). The germline V and J ends were trimmed by 0 bases and 4 bases, with 4 bases remaining between them. The CDR3 DNA sequence: TGTGCCAGCAGCTTGGATGTCACCGGGGAGCTGTTTTTT. Translation gives CASSLDVTGELFF.

CDR3 nucleotide sequence: TGTGCCAGCAGCCAACCAGAGGGTCCCTATGGCTACACCTTC. It is translated as CASSQPEGPYGYTF. The chain recombines TRBV4-2 with TRBJ1-2; D gene ambiguous. V was trimmed by 2 bases and J by 4 bases, leaving 11 bases between them. Germline V gene lookup returns CDR1 LGHNA and CDR2 YNFKEQ. This CDR3 comprises 14 residues.

The V call is TRBV6-6, the J call TRBJ1-4; D not resolved. Trimming stripped 2 bases from V and 7 bases from J, with 8 bases between. This CDR3 has 13 residues. CDR1 is MNHNY and CDR2 is SVGAGI in the germline V gene (reference sequence). The CDR3, as DNA: TGTGCCAGCAGTTACCTTCGGGGTGAAAAACTGTTTTTT. Translating gives CASSYLRGEKLFF.

This clone has more than one count but fewer than ten. The V call is TRBV29-1, the J call TRBJ1-5; 7 positions match TRBD1. Trimming cost V 3 bases and J 4 bases; bases outside gene matches: 9. Germline V CDR1 and CDR2: SQVTM, ANQGSEA. This CDR3 spans 15 amino acids. The CDR3 region is CSVDGSGGSNQPQHF. The CDR3 region has the DNA TGCAGCGTTGACGGGTCAGGGGGATCGAATCAGCCCCAGCATTTT.

The J gene is TRBJ2-7, the V gene TRBV6-1; 10 positions agree with TRBD1. V gave up 5 bases and J gave up 6 bases; unmatched junction bases: 7. CDR1 is MNHNS and CDR2 is SASEGT in the germline V gene. The CDR3 consists of 14 residues. The CDR3 reads CASSTRTGGTEQYF. The CDR3 DNA follows: TGTGCCAGCAGTACCAGGACAGGGGGGACCGAGCAGTACTTC.

This clone has just a few counts. J is TRBJ1-1 and V is TRBV5-4; D not certain. The germline V gene has CDR1 SGHNT and CDR2 YYREEE (reference sequence). V was cut by 2 bases and J by 1 base, with 6 bases left in between. The CDR3 has 13 amino acids. CDR3 sequence (DNA): TGTGCCAGCAGCTTTGAAACGAACACTGAAGCTTTCTTT. This sequence encodes CASSFETNTEAFF.

This clone has a handful of counts. The gene calls are TRBV5-6 and TRBJ2-3, with TRBD2 matching over 7 bases. Unmatched junction bases numbered 6, after V lost 1 base and J lost 1 base. The germline gives CDR1 SGHDT, CDR2 YYEEEE. The CDR3 length is 16 residues. DNA for the CDR3: TGTGCCAGCAGCTTGAGGGCTAGCGGCGGCACAGATACGCAGTATTTT. Its translation is CASSLRASGGTDTQYF. Variable domain in full (rest from reference TRBV5-6 and TRBJ2-3): DAGVTQSPTHLIKTRGQQVTLRCSPKSGHDTVSWYQQALGQGPQFIFQYYEEEERQRGNFPDRFSGHQFPNYSSELNVNALLLGDSALYLCASSLRASGGTDTQYFGPGTRLTVL.

This clone was detected only a few times. This chain links TRBV7-9 with TRBJ2-7, with TRBD2 matching 11 bases. CDR1 is SEHNR, CDR2 FQNEAQ, per germline (reference sequence). The CDR3 has 15 amino acids. V was clipped by 1 base and J by 5 bases; unmatched bases: 4. CDR3 nucleotides: TGTGCCAGCAGCTTAGATCTAGCGGGGGGCCACGAGCAGTACTTC. This sequence encodes CASSLDLAGGHEQYF.